This T cell receptor beta chain is drawn from a study of lymphopenia after photon versus proton radiotherapy. Study outcomes and limitations: Survival link was tested only in deceased patients; proton benefit remains a possibility. Photon-treated patients lost naive T cells and TCR diversity; proton-treated stayed stable. After lymphocyte nadir, photon-treated repertoires showed oligoclonal expansion, especially CD8+ Temra.

The V end was cut by 6 bases, the J end by 0 bases, with 9 bases between. The CDR3 has 14 residues. CDR1 is SNHLY and CDR2 is FYNNEI in the germline V gene. Clones were read by immunoSEQ multiplex PCR, and TCRdb kept only the in-frame ones, dropping some. Here the sample spans some 70,000 clones, around 87% being singletons. For this clone: Its antigen is currently unknown.

The chain links TRBV2 to TRBJ2-1, with D unclear. The origin of this receptor is a man at least 80 years old with esophageal cancer. The material was peripheral blood, obtained from a patient treated with proton-based radiotherapy. The CDR3 region is CASSPLFSYNEQFF. The CDR3 nucleotides read TGTGCCAGCAGCCCACTATTCTCCTACAATGAGCAGTTCTTC.